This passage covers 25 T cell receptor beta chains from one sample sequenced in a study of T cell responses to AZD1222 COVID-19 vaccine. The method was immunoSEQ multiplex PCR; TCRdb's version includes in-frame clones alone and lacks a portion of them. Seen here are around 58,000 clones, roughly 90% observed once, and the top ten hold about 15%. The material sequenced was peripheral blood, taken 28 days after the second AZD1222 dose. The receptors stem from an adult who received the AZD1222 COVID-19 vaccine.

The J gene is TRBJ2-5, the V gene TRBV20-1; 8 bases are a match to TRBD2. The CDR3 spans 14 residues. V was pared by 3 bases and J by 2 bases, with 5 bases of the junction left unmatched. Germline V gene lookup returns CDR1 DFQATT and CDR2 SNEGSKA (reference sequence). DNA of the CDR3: TGCAGTGCTAGTATCGAGCGGGGGCAAGAGACCCAGTACTTC. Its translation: CSASIERGQETQYF.

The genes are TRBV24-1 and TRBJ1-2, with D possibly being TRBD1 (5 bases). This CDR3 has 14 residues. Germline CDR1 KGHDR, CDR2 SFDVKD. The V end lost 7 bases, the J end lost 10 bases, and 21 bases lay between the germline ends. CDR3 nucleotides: TGTGCCACCAGGGGGACGGGTTACTCGAGCTACTACACCTTC. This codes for CATRGTGYSSYYTF.

CDR3 DNA sequence: TGTGCCAGCAGCTTAGGAGGACAGGGATCAGGGACAGATACGCAGTATTTT. It yields the protein CASSLGGQGSGTDTQYF. This chain connects TRBV7-9 to TRBJ2-3; TRBD1 matches 8 bases. The CDR3 runs 17 residues. The trim removed 1 base at V and 3 bases at J, leaving 9 bases unmatched. Germline V gene lookup returns CDR1 SEHNR and CDR2 FQNEAQ (reference sequence).

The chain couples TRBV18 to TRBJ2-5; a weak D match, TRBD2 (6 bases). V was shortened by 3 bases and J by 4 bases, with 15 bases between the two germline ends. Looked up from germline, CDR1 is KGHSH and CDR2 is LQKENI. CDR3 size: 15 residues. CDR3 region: CASSPAGGLGETQYF. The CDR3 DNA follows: TGTGCCAGCTCACCCGCCGGAGGGTTAGGAGAGACCCAGTACTTC.

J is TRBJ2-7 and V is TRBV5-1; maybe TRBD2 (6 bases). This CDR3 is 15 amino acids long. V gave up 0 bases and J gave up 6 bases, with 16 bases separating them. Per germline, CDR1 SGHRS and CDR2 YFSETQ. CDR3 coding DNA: TGCGCCAGCAGCTTGGATGGGATGGCCGGGGGCGAGCAGTACTTC. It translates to CASSLDGMAGGEQYF.

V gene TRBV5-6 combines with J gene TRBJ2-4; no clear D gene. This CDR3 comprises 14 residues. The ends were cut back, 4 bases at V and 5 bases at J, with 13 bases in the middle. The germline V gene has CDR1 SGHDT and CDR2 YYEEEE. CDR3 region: CASSPWKGQNIQYF. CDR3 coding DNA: TGTGCCAGCAGCCCGTGGAAGGGTCAAAACATTCAGTACTTC.

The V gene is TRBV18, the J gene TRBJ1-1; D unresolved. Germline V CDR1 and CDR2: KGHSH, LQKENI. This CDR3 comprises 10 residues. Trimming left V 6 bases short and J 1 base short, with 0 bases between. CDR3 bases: TGTGCCAGCTCGAACACTGAAGCTTTCTTT. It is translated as CASSNTEAFF.

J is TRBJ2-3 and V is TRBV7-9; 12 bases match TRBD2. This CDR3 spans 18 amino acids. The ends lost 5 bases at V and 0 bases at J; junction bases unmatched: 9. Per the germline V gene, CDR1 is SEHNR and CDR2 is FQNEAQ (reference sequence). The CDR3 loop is CASSPRRLAGVSTDTQYF. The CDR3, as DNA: TGTGCCAGCAGCCCCCGTAGACTAGCGGGGGTTAGCACAGATACGCAGTATTTT.

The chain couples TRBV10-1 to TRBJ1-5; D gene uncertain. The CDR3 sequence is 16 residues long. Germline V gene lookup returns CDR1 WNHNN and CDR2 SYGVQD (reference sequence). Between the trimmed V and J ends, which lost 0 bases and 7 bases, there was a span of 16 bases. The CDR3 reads CASSESDPRSWQPQHF. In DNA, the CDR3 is TGCGCCAGCAGTGAGTCCGACCCAAGATCGTGGCAGCCCCAGCATTTT.

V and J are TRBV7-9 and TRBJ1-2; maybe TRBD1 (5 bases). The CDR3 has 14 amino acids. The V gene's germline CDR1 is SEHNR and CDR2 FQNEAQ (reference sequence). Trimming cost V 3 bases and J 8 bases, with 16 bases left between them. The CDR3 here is CASSFQDVRGGYTF. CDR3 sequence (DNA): TGTGCCAGCAGCTTCCAGGATGTACGGGGCGGCTACACCTTC.

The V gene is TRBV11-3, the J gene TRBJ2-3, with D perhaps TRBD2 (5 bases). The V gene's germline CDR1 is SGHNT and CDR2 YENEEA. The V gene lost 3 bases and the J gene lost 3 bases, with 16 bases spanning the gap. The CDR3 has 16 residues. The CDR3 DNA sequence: TGTGCCAGCAGCTTCCTACTAGGACGAAGTACAGATACGCAGTATTTT. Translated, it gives CASSFLLGRSTDTQYF.

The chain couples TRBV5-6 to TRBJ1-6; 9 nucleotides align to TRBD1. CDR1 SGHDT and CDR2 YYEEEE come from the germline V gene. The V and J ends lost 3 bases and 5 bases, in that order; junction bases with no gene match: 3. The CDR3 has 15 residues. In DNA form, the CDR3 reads TGTGCCAGCAGCTCGAGGGACAGGGATAATTCACCCCTCCACTTT. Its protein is CASSSRDRDNSPLHF.

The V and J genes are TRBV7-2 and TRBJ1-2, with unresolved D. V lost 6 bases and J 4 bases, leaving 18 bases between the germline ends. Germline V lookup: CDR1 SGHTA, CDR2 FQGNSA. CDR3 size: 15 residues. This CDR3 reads CASRDSGRPVYGYTF. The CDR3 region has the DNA TGTGCCAGCAGGGATTCTGGTAGACCAGTCTATGGCTACACCTTC.

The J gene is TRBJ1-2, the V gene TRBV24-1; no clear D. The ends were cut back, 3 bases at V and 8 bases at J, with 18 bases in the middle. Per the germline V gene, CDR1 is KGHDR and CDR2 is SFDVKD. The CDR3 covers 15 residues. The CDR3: CATSDREGRSSGYTF. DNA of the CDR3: TGTGCCACCAGTGATCGCGAAGGGAGGTCAAGCGGCTACACCTTC.

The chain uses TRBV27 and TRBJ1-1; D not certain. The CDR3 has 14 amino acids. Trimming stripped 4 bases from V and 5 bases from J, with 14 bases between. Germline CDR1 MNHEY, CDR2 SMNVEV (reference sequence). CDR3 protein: CASSSSLAATEAFF. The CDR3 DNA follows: TGTGCCAGCAGTTCCTCTTTGGCGGCGACTGAAGCTTTCTTT.

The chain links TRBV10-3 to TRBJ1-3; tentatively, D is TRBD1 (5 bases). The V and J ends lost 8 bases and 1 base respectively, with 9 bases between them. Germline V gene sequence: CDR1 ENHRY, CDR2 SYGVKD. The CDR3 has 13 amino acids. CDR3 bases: TGTGCCATCCGGGGCCCTTCTGGAAACACCATATATTTT. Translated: CAIRGPSGNTIYF.

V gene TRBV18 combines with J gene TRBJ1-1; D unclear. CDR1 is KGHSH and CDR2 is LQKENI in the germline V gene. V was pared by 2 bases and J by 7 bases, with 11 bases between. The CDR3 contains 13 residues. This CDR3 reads CASSPGVRDEAFF. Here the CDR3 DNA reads TGTGCCAGCTCACCAGGGGTTCGGGATGAAGCTTTCTTT.

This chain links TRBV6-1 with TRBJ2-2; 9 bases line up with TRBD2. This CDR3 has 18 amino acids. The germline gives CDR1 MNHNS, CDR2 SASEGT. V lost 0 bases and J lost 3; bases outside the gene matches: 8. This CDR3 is CASSEATALAGDTGELFF. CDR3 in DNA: TGTGCCAGCAGTGAAGCGACCGCCTTAGCGGGAGACACCGGGGAGCTGTTTTTT.

CDR3 bases: TGTGCCAGCAGTTATACATTCGGGAGCCCTGGAAACACCATATATTTT. It codes for CASSYTFGSPGNTIYF. This chain joins TRBV6-5 and TRBJ1-3; unclear D gene. Trimming took off 3 bases at V and 2 bases at J, with 14 bases between the two ends. The germline V gene has CDR1 MNHEY and CDR2 SVGAGI. This CDR3 comprises 16 residues.

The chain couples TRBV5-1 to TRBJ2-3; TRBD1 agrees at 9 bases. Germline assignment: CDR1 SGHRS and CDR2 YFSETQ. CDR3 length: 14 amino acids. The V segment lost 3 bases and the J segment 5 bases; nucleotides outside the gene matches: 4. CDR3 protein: CASSSTGGGDTQYF. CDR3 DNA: TGCGCCAGCAGCTCGACAGGGGGTGGAGATACGCAGTATTTT. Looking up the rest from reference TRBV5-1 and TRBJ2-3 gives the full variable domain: KAGVTQTPRYLIKTRGQQVTLSCSPISGHRSVSWYQQTPGQGLQFLFEYFSETQRNKGNFPGRFSGRQFSNSRSEMNVSTLELGDSALYLCASSSTGGGDTQYFGPGTRLTVL.

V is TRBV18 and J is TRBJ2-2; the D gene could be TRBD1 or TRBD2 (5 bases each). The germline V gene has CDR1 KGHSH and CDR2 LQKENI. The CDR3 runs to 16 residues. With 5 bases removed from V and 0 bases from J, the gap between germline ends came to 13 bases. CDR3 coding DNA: TGTGCCAGCTCATTCCGGGGACCTACGAACACCGGGGAGCTGTTTTTT. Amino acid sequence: CASSFRGPTNTGELFF.

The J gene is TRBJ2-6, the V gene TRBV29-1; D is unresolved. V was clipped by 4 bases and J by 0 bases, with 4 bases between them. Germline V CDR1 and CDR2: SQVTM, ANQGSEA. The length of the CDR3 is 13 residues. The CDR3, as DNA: TGCAGCGTTGCTAGCTCTGGGGCCAACGTCCTGACTTTC. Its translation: CSVASSGANVLTF.

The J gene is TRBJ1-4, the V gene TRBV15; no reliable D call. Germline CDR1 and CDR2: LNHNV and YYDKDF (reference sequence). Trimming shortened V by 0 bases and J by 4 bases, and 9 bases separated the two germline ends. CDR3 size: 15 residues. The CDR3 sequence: CATSRDKGSNEKLFF. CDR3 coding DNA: TGTGCCACCAGCAGAGATAAAGGAAGTAATGAAAAACTGTTTTTT.

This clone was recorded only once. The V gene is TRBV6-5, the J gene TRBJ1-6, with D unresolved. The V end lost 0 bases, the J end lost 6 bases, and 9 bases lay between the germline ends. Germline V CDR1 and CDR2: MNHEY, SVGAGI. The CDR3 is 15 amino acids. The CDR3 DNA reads TGTGCCAGCAGTTACTCGAGACCGTTTAATTCACCCCTCCACTTT. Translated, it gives CASSYSRPFNSPLHF.

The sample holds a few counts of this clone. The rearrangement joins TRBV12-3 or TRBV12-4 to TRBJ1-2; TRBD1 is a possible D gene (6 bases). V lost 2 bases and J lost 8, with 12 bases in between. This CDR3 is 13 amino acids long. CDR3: CASSLRTARGYTF. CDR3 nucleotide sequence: TGTGCCAGCAGTTTAAGGACAGCGAGGGGCTACACCTTC.